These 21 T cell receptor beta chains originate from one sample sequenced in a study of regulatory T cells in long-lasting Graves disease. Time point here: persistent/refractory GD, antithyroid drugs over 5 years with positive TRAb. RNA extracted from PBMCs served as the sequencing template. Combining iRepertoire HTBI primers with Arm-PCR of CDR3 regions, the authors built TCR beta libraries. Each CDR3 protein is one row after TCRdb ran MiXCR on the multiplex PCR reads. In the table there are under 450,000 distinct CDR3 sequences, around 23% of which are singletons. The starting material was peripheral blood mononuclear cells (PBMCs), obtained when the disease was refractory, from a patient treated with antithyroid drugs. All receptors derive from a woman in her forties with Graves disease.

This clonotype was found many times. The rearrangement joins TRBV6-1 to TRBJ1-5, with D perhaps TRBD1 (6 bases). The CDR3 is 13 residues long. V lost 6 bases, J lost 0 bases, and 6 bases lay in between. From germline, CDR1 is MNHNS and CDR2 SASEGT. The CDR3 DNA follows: TGTGCCAGCAGGGACAGTAGCAATCAGCCCCAGCATTTT. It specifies CASRDSSNQPQHF.

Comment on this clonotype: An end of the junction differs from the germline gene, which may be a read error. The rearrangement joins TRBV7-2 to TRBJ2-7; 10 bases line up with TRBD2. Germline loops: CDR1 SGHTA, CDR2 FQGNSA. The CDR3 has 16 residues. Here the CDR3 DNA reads TGTGCCAGCAGTTTAGTAGGGCTAGCGGGAGTAGGAGAGCAGTACTTC. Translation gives CASSLVGLAGVGEQYF.

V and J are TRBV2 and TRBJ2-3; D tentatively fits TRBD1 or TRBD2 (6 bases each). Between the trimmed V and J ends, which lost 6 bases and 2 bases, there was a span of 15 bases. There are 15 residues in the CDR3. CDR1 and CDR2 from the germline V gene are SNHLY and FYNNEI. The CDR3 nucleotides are TGTGCCAGCAGCGAACAGGGACTCTTCACAGATACGCAGTATTTT. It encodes CASSEQGLFTDTQYF.

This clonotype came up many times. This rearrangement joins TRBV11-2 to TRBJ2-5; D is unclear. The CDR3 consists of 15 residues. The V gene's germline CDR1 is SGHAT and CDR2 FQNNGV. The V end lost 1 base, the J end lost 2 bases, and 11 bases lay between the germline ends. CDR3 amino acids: CASSLVGRKQETQYF. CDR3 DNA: TGTGCCAGCAGCTTAGTCGGACGGAAACAAGAGACCCAGTACTTC.

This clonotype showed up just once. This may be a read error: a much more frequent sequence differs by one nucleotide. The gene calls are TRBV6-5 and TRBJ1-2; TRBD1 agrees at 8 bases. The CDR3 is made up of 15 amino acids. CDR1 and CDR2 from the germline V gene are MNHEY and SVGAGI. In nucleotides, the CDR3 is TGTGCCAGCAGTTACAACCAACAGGGGGGCTATGGCTACGCCTTC. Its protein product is CASSYNQQGGYGYAF.

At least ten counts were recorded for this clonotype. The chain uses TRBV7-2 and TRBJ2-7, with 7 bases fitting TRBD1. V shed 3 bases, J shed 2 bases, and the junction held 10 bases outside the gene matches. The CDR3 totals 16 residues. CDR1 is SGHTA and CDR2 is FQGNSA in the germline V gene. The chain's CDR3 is CASSLETGSGTYEQYF. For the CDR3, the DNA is TGTGCCAGCAGCTTGGAGACAGGGTCTGGGACCTACGAGCAGTACTTC.

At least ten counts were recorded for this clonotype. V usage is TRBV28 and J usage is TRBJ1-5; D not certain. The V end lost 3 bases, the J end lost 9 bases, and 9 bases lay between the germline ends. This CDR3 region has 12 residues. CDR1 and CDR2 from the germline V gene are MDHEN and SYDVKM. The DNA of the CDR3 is TGTGCCAGCAGTTTGGCCATCTCGCCCCAGCATTTT. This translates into CASSLAISPQHF.

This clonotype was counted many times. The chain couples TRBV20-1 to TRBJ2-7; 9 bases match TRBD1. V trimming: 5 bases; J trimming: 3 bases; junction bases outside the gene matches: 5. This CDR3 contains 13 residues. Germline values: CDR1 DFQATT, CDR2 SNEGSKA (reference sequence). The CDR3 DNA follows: TGCAGTGCTTCCGGGACAGGGAACTACGAGCAGTACTTC. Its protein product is CSASGTGNYEQYF.

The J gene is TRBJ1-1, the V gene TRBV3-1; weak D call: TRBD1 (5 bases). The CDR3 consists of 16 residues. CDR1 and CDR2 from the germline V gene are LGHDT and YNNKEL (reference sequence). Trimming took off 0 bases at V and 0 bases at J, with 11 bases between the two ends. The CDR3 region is CASSQEGVLMNTEAFF. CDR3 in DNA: TGTGCCAGCAGCCAAGAAGGGGTCCTAATGAACACTGAAGCTTTCTTT.

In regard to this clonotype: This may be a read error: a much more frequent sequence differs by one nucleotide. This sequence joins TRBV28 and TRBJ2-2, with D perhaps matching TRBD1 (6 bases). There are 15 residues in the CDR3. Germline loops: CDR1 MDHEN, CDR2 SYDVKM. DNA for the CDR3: TGTGCCAGCAGCCGCAGGGGTCTGAACACCGAGGAGCTGTTTTTT. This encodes CASSRRGLNTEELFF.

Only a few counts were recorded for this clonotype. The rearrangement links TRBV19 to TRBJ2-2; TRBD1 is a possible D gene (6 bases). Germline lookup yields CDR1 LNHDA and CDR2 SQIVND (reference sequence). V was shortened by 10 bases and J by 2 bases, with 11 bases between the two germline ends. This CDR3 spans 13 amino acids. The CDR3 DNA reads TGTGCCATCAGGGACACAAACACCGGGGAGCTGTTTTTT. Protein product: CAIRDTNTGELFF.

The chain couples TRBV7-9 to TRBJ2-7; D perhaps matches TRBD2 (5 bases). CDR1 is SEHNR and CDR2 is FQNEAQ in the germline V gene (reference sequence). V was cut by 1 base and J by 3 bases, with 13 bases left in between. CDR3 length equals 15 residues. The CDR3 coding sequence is TGTGCCAGCAGCTTAGGGGAGTTCTTCAACTACGAGCAGTACTTC. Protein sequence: CASSLGEFFNYEQYF.

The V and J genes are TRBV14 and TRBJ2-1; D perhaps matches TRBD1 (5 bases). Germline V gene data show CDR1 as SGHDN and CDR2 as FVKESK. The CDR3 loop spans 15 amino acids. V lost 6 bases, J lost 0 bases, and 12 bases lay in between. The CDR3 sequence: CASSRDRNSYNEQFF. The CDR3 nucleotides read TGTGCCAGCAGTCGAGACAGAAACTCCTACAATGAGCAGTTCTTC.

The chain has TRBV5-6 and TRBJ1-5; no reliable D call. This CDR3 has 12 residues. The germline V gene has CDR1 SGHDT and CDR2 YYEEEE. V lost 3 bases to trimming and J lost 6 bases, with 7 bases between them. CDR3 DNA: TGTGCCAGCAGCTCTTGGGGTCAGCCCCAGCATTTT. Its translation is CASSSWGQPQHF.

The CDR3 here is CSAPSFGQGERSTIYF. The CDR3 DNA sequence: TGCAGTGCCCCCTCGTTCGGACAGGGGGAACGTAGCACCATATATTTT. The rearrangement links TRBV20-1 to TRBJ1-3; 10 bases align to TRBD1. The V and J ends lost 6 bases and 9 bases, in that order; junction bases with no gene match: 17. Germline loops: CDR1 DFQATT, CDR2 SNEGSKA (reference sequence). This CDR3 has 16 amino acids.

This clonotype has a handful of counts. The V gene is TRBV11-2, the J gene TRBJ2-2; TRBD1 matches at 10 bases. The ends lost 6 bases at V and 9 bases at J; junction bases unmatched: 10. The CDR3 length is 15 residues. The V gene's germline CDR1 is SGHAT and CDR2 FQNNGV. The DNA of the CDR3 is TGTGCCAGCAGTCGACAGGGGGCGAAGGTCCGGGAGCTGTTTTTT. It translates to CASSRQGAKVRELFF.

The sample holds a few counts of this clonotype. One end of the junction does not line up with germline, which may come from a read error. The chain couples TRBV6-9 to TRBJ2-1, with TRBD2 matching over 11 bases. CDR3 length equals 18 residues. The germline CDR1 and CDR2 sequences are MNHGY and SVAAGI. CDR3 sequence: CAGSYSLRRTSGRREQFF. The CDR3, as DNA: TGTGCCGGCAGTTACTCCCTGCGGAGAACTAGCGGGAGAAGAGAGCAGTTCTTC.

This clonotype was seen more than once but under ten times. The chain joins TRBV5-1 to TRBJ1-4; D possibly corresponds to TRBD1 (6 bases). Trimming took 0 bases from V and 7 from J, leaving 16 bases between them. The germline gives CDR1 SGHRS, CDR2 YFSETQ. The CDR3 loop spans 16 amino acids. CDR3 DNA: TGCGCCAGCAGCTTGGTTCCGGCAGGGGATGTTGAAAAACTGTTTTTT. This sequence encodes CASSLVPAGDVEKLFF. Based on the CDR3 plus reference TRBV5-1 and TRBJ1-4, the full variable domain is KAGVTQTPRYLIKTRGQQVTLSCSPISGHRSVSWYQQTPGQGLQFLFEYFSETQRNKGNFPGRFSGRQFSNSRSEMNVSTLELGDSALYLCASSLVPAGDVEKLFFGSGTQLSVL.

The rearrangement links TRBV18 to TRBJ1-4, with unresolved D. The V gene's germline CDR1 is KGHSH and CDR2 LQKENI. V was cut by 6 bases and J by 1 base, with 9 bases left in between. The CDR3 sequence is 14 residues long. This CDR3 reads CASSLAGTNEKLFF. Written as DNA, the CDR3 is TGTGCCAGCTCTTTGGCGGGAACTAATGAAAAACTGTTTTTT.

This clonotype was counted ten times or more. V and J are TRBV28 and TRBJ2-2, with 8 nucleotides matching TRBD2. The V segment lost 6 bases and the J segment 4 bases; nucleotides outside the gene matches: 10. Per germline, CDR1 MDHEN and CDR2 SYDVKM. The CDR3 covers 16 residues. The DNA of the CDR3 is TGTGCCAGCAGGAGAGCGGGACTAGTGTCCACCGGGGAGCTGTTTTTT. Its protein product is CASRRAGLVSTGELFF.

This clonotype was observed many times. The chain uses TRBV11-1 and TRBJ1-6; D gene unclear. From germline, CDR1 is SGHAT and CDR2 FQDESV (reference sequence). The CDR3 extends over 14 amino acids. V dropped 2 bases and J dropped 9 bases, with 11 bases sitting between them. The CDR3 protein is CASSLRRDGSPLHF. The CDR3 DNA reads TGTGCCAGCAGCTTACGACGGGATGGTTCACCCCTCCACTTT.